Below are 24 T cell receptor beta chains sequenced from a single sample in a study of T cells after yellow fever vaccination. TCRdb independently ran MiXCR on the 5' RACE reads; one entry per CDR3 protein. This sample has fewer than 500,000 distinct CDR3 sequences, with over 15% found just once. The sample in question was PBMCs, obtained before the yellow fever booster vaccination. The receptor set was obtained from a young man who received the YFV17D yellow fever vaccine.

This clonotype was seen a handful of times. J is TRBJ2-7 and V is TRBV20-1, with D unclear. CDR1 is DFQATT, CDR2 SNEGSKA, per germline (reference sequence). This CDR3 spans 11 amino acids. Deletions cut 2 bases from V and 5 bases from J, with 7 bases between. The CDR3: CSARWIHEQYF. The DNA of the CDR3 is TGCAGTGCTAGATGGATCCACGAGCAGTACTTC.

The CDR3 region is CASSSALKGSYEQYF. Here the CDR3 DNA reads TGTGCCAGTAGTTCCGCCCTCAAAGGCTCCTACGAGCAGTACTTC. V usage is TRBV19 and J usage is TRBJ2-7; no definite D call. The CDR3 spans 15 residues. Looked up from germline, CDR1 is LNHDA and CDR2 is SQIVND (reference sequence). V was clipped by 5 bases and J by 0 bases, with 14 bases between them. Full variable domain (missing parts from reference TRBV19 and TRBJ2-7): DGGITQSPKYLFRKEGQNVTLSCEQNLNHDAMYWYRQDPGQGLRLIYYSQIVNDFQKGDIAEGYSVSREKKESFPLTVTSAQKNPTAFYLCASSSALKGSYEQYFGPGTRLTVT.

Only a few counts were recorded for this clonotype. This chain joins TRBV4-3 and TRBJ2-1; 10 nucleotides line up with TRBD1. J gave up 8 bases and V 3 bases, and 4 bases lay outside the gene matches. The CDR3 loop spans 14 amino acids. Germline V gives CDR1 LGHNA, CDR2 YSLEER. The CDR3 loop reads CASSQFGTGDEQFF. The CDR3 nucleotides read TGCGCCAGCAGCCAGTTCGGGACAGGGGATGAGCAGTTCTTC.

V gene TRBV12-3 or TRBV12-4 combines with J gene TRBJ2-2, with unresolved D. V was clipped by 1 base and J by 3 bases, with 6 bases between them. The CDR3 length is 14 residues. CDR3 DNA: TGTGCCAGCAGTTTAGGTGGACACACCGGGGAGCTGTTTTTT. As protein: CASSLGGHTGELFF.

This clonotype was counted a few times. The V call is TRBV7-2, the J call TRBJ1-3; D gene uncertain. The CDR3 has 14 residues. Trimming removed 5 bases at V and 0 bases at J, with 8 bases between. The germline CDR1 and CDR2 sequences are SGHTA and FQGNSA. CDR3 bases: TGTGCCAGCAGCCCCACAAACTCTGGAAACACCATATATTTT. Translation: CASSPTNSGNTIYF.

This clonotype was recorded a few times. The chain uses TRBV11-2 and TRBJ2-7; the match to TRBD1 covers 9 bases. This CDR3 is 14 amino acids long. The junction had 6 bases not matched to a gene; V was cut back by 3 bases and J by 6 bases. The germline V gene has CDR1 SGHAT and CDR2 FQNNGV. CDR3 sequence: CASSLDRGRGEQYF. The CDR3 nucleotides read TGTGCCAGCAGCTTGGACAGGGGACGCGGCGAGCAGTACTTC.

This clonotype has more than one count but fewer than ten. The chain has TRBV7-3 and TRBJ2-1; 12 positions match TRBD2. The CDR3 length is 15 residues. The germline V gene has CDR1 SGHTA and CDR2 FQGTGA. V shed 6 bases and J 11 bases; nucleotides not matched to a gene: 11. Here the CDR3 reads CASSLTSGGPSKQFF. As DNA, the CDR3 is TGTGCCAGCAGTCTGACTAGCGGGGGCCCGAGCAAGCAGTTCTTC.

This clonotype was counted many times. This rearrangement joins TRBV15 to TRBJ1-1; D is perhaps TRBD1 (5 bases). In germline, CDR1 is LNHNV, CDR2 YYDKDF (reference sequence). Trimming left V 5 bases short and J 11 bases short, with 18 bases between. The CDR3 totals 13 residues. The CDR3: CATSSGPLSDAFF. The CDR3 bases are TGTGCCACCAGCTCAGGGCCCCTGTCGGATGCTTTCTTT.

In its sample, this clonotype was seen a few times. This rearrangement joins TRBV12-3 or TRBV12-4 to TRBJ1-4; D may be TRBD1 (6 bases). V dropped 6 bases and J dropped 4 bases, with 9 bases sitting between them. The CDR3 has 13 amino acids. As DNA, the CDR3 is TGTGCCAGCAGGTGGACAGTTAATGAAAAACTGTTTTTT. Translation: CASRWTVNEKLFF.

This rearrangement joins TRBV29-1 to TRBJ2-3, with D tentatively TRBD1 (6 bases). CDR3 size: 13 residues. CDR1 SQVTM and CDR2 ANQGSEA come from the germline V gene. Trimming cost V 7 bases and J 4 bases, with 15 bases left between them. CDR3 protein: CSGSRGPADTQYF. The CDR3 DNA is TGCAGCGGGTCCAGGGGCCCCGCAGATACGCAGTATTTT.

The CDR3 loop reads CASRPSTSSYNEQFF. Here the CDR3 DNA reads TGTGCCAGCAGACCCTCTACGAGCTCCTACAATGAGCAGTTCTTC. J is TRBJ2-1 and V is TRBV27; D unresolved. The CDR3 is 15 residues long. V lost 6 bases and J lost 0, with 12 bases in between. CDR1 is MNHEY, CDR2 SMNVEV, per germline (reference sequence).

This clonotype was detected ten times or more. The rearrangement links TRBV4-3 to TRBJ1-1, with 8 bases fitting TRBD1. Germline V lookup: CDR1 LGHNA, CDR2 YSLEER. V was clipped by 0 bases and J by 2 bases; unmatched bases: 5. The CDR3 is 16 amino acids. DNA of the CDR3: TGCGCCAGCAGCCAAGACCCTACAGGGGGTAACACTGAAGCTTTCTTT. Translating it yields CASSQDPTGGNTEAFF.

Only a few counts were recorded for this clonotype. This chain connects TRBV5-1 to TRBJ2-7; 9 bases are a match to TRBD1. Losses at the gene ends were 5 bases for V and 5 bases for J; bases not matched to a gene: 5. CDR3 length equals 13 residues. Germline V gene sequence: CDR1 SGHRS, CDR2 YFSETQ. The CDR3 sequence is CASRWTGDNEQYF. CDR3 in DNA: TGCGCCAGCAGATGGACAGGGGACAACGAGCAGTACTTC.

V gene TRBV6-1 combines with J gene TRBJ2-2; 7 bases are a match to TRBD1. CDR1 is MNHNS, CDR2 SASEGT, per germline. CDR3 size: 13 residues. The V gene end was trimmed by 7 bases and the J gene end by 7 bases; junction bases not matched to a gene: 6. The CDR3 protein is CASKRQGNGELFF. CDR3 bases: TGTGCCAGCAAGCGACAGGGTAACGGGGAGCTGTTTTTT.

The chain recombines TRBV20-1 with TRBJ2-7; D is perhaps TRBD1 or TRBD2 (5 bases each). The V end lost 5 bases, the J end lost 1 base, and 15 bases lay between the germline ends. Germline values: CDR1 DFQATT, CDR2 SNEGSKA (reference sequence). The CDR3 covers 14 residues. CDR3 sequence: CSAPPGRQSYEQYV. The CDR3 bases are TGCAGTGCTCCTCCGGGACGGCAGTCCTACGAGCAGTACGTC.

The table lists this clonotype with a few counts. The J gene is TRBJ1-1, the V gene TRBV5-6, with a weak D call TRBD1 (5 bases). CDR1 is SGHDT and CDR2 is YYEEEE in the germline V gene. The CDR3 runs to 14 residues. V lost 0 bases, J lost 8 bases, and 14 bases lay in between. The CDR3 region is CASSLVGRRTEAFF. The DNA of the CDR3 is TGTGCCAGCAGCTTGGTGGGACGGAGGACCGAAGCTTTCTTT.

This clonotype was counted between two and nine times. The genes are TRBV6-6 and TRBJ2-3; 8 nucleotides agree with TRBD2. From germline, CDR1 is MNHNY and CDR2 SVGAGI (reference sequence). The CDR3 is 14 amino acids. V dropped 2 bases and J dropped 4; count of bases not matched to a gene: 2. CDR3 nucleotide sequence: TGTGCCAGCAGTTACCGGGGGGGGCCAGATACGCAGTATTTT. As protein: CASSYRGGPDTQYF.

This chain uses TRBV4-3 with TRBJ1-1; D may be TRBD1 (5 bases). Germline loops: CDR1 LGHNA, CDR2 YSLEER. Between the trimmed V and J ends, which lost 3 bases and 4 bases, there was a span of 15 bases. The CDR3 loop spans 15 amino acids. For the CDR3, the DNA is TGCGCCAGCAGCCAGGACTTGGGGGGACGCACTGAAGCTTTCTTT. Protein: CASSQDLGGRTEAFF.

This clonotype was counted a few times. The V call is TRBV5-1, the J call TRBJ1-2, with unresolved D. Trimming stripped 1 base from V and 3 bases from J, with 13 bases between. The CDR3 runs to 15 residues. Germline CDR1 is SGHRS and CDR2 is YFSETQ. CDR3 bases: TGCGCCAGCAGCTTGACCCCAGTAGCTGACTATGGCTACACCTTC. Residues: CASSLTPVADYGYTF.

This clonotype appeared many times. The chain carries TRBV6-1 and TRBJ2-2; 9 nucleotides align to TRBD2. The CDR3 is 16 residues long. Germline-derived CDR1 and CDR2 are MNHNS and SASEGT. Trimming took 4 bases from V and 1 from J; bases not matched to a gene: 4. Here the CDR3 reads CASSGPAGGNTGELFF. CDR3 nucleotide sequence: TGTGCCAGCAGTGGCCCAGCGGGGGGGAACACCGGGGAGCTGTTTTTT.

V is TRBV7-9 and J is TRBJ2-1; TRBD2 agrees at 9 bases. The length of the CDR3 is 15 residues. Germline values: CDR1 SEHNR, CDR2 FQNEAQ (reference sequence). The V gene end was trimmed by 5 bases and the J gene end by 3 bases; junction bases not matched to a gene: 5. The CDR3 region is CASSRAGGNYNEQFF. As DNA, the CDR3 is TGTGCCAGCAGCCGAGCGGGGGGTAACTACAATGAGCAGTTCTTC.

Many counts were recorded for this clonotype. The chain joins TRBV7-2 to TRBJ1-5; TRBD1 aligns across 7 bases. In germline, CDR1 is SGHTA, CDR2 FQGNSA. This CDR3 region has 14 residues. The V segment lost 3 bases and the J segment 5 bases; nucleotides outside the gene matches: 4. The CDR3 region has the DNA TGTGCCAGCAGCTTGACAGGGATCTATCAGCCCCAGCATTTT. Amino acid sequence: CASSLTGIYQPQHF.

This clonotype was seen only a few times. The chain joins TRBV24-1 to TRBJ1-5; 11 bases line up with TRBD1. Germline V gene data show CDR1 as KGHDR and CDR2 as SFDVKD. V lost 3 bases, J lost 6 bases, and 9 bases stayed unmatched. The CDR3 has 17 residues. CDR3 region: CATSDLEGQGEGQPQHF. The CDR3 nucleotides are TGTGCCACCAGTGATCTGGAGGGACAGGGGGAAGGTCAGCCCCAGCATTTT.

This rearrangement joins TRBV9 to TRBJ2-3, with 8 bases lining up with TRBD2. CDR1 and CDR2 from the germline V gene are SGDLS and YYNGEE. V shed 0 bases, J shed 1 base, and the junction held 7 bases outside the gene matches. The CDR3 is 17 residues long. CDR3 DNA: TGTGCCAGCAGCGTAGCCGAGCGGGGGACCCGCACAGATACGCAGTATTTT. Translated, it gives CASSVAERGTRTDTQYF. Full variable domain (remainder filled in from reference TRBV9 and TRBJ2-3): DSGVTQTPKHLITATGQRVTLRCSPRSGDLSVYWYQQSLDQGLQFLIQYYNGEERAKGNILERFSAQQFPDLHSELNLSSLELGDSALYFCASSVAERGTRTDTQYFGPGTRLTVL.